Below are 23 T cell receptor beta chains sequenced from a single sample in a study of identifying expanded T cells in peripheral blood. TCRdb's table, derived via immunoSEQ multiplex PCR, lists solely in-frame clones and lacks some. The sample consists of approximately 90,000 clones, roughly 86% of them appearing once. The material sequenced was blood. These receptors all stem from a person aged 18-70 years in good health.

This sequence joins TRBV28 and TRBJ1-5; TRBD1 is a possible D gene (5 bases). There are 14 residues in the CDR3. Per germline, CDR1 MDHEN and CDR2 SYDVKM. V lost 3 bases to trimming and J lost 6 bases, with 12 bases between them. CDR3 nucleotide sequence: TGTGCCAGCAGTTTGACCGGGGCTCCTCAGCCCCAGCATTTT. Its protein product is CASSLTGAPQPQHF.

The chain couples TRBV10-3 to TRBJ1-4; a weak D match, TRBD1 (6 bases). Germline CDR1 ENHRY, CDR2 SYGVKD. Trimming cost V 4 bases and J 6 bases, with 18 bases left between them. CDR3 length: 16 residues. Written as DNA, the CDR3 is TGTGCCATCAGTGCCCAGGGGCAGATGCGGTATGAAAAACTGTTTTTT. Translated, it gives CAISAQGQMRYEKLFF.

This rearrangement joins TRBV29-1 to TRBJ2-7, with 15 bases lining up with TRBD2. From germline, CDR1 is SQVTM and CDR2 ANQGSEA. J gave up 13 bases and V 6 bases, and 10 bases lay outside the gene matches. The CDR3 length is 13 residues. Here the CDR3 DNA reads TGCAGCGTCACCGGGACTAGCGGGGGGATTTATTACTTC. Encoded protein: CSVTGTSGGIYYF.

This rearrangement joins TRBV6-4 to TRBJ2-1; 11 positions match TRBD2. Losses at the gene ends were 0 bases for V and 7 bases for J; bases not matched to a gene: 2. This CDR3 comprises 15 residues. Germline loops: CDR1 MRHNA, CDR2 SNTAGT. CDR3 sequence: CASSDSLAGGNEQFF. In DNA form, the CDR3 reads TGTGCCAGCAGTGACTCCCTAGCGGGGGGAAATGAGCAGTTCTTC.

CDR3: CASTSDGGSYEQYF. The CDR3 DNA reads TGTGCCAGCACCTCGGACGGAGGCTCCTACGAGCAGTACTTC. The chain combines TRBV25-1 with TRBJ2-7, with a possible D match to TRBD2 (5 bases). V was clipped by 7 bases and J by 0 bases, with 13 bases between them. Germline assignment: CDR1 MGHDK and CDR2 SYGVNS. The CDR3 spans 14 residues.

For the CDR3, the DNA is TGTGCCAGCAGCCGAGCACCCAGCGGCTACACCTTC. Protein: CASSRAPSGYTF. This chain links TRBV2 with TRBJ1-2; D call uncertain. Germline V gene data show CDR1 as SNHLY and CDR2 as FYNNEI. The length of the CDR3 is 12 residues. The V end lost 6 bases, the J end lost 8 bases, and 13 bases lay between the germline ends.

The rearrangement uses TRBV6-1 and TRBJ1-5, with unresolved D. CDR1 is MNHNS and CDR2 is SASEGT in the germline V gene. The CDR3 contains 13 residues. This chain's CDR3 is CSTDGSSNQPQHF. The CDR3 bases are TGTTCTACAGACGGAAGTAGCAATCAGCCCCAGCATTTT.

This rearrangement joins TRBV10-1 to TRBJ1-6, with D hard to call. The CDR3 is 13 amino acids. V was pared by 5 bases and J by 10 bases, with 12 bases between. Per the germline V gene, CDR1 is WNHNN and CDR2 is SYGVQD (reference sequence). As DNA, the CDR3 is TGCGCCAGCAGTCTTAGGGAGGACTCACCCCTCCACTTT. Its translation is CASSLREDSPLHF.

The chain has TRBV7-9 and TRBJ1-4; 7 bases agree with TRBD1. This CDR3 is built from 14 residues. Germline CDR1 reads SEHNR; CDR2 reads FQNEAQ (reference sequence). The V segment lost 3 bases and the J segment 8 bases; nucleotides outside the gene matches: 6. The CDR3 is CASSFTGAGEKLFF. CDR3 DNA: TGTGCCAGCAGCTTTACAGGGGCCGGAGAAAAACTGTTTTTT.

The chain has TRBV6-1 and TRBJ1-1, with D unclear. The ends were cut back, 3 bases at V and 4 bases at J, with 12 bases in the middle. CDR3 length: 14 residues. The germline V gene has CDR1 MNHNS and CDR2 SASEGT. The CDR3 coding sequence is TGTGCCAGCAGTGAGCAGGAAGTGGGCACTGAAGCTTTCTTT. Its translation is CASSEQEVGTEAFF.

This clone was recorded once. The CDR3 reads CASSIAEGGSYEQYF. CDR3 bases: TGTGCCAGTAGTATAGCGGAGGGAGGCTCCTACGAGCAGTACTTC. The J gene is TRBJ2-7, the V gene TRBV19; D is perhaps TRBD2 (6 bases). V lost 1 base to trimming and J lost 0 bases, with 10 bases between them. The CDR3 is 15 amino acids. Germline loops: CDR1 LNHDA, CDR2 SQIVND (reference sequence).

The chain links TRBV5-8 to TRBJ2-2, with TRBD2 identical over 8 bases. Looked up from germline, CDR1 is SGHTS and CDR2 is YDEGEE. The CDR3 has 16 residues. Trimming took 5 bases from V and 5 from J; bases not matched to a gene: 11. Here the CDR3 reads CASRIRGGGKTGELFF. The DNA of the CDR3 is TGTGCCAGCAGGATCAGAGGCGGGGGGAAAACCGGGGAGCTGTTTTTT. Drawing the rest from reference TRBV5-8 and TRBJ2-2, the complete variable domain is EAGVTQSPTHLIKTRGQQATLRCSPISGHTSVYWYQQALGLGLQFLLWYDEGEERNRGNFPPRFSGRQFPNYSSELNVNALELEDSALYLCASRIRGGGKTGELFFGEGSRLTVL.

This sequence joins TRBV7-9 and TRBJ2-3, with D unresolved. This CDR3 comprises 15 residues. Germline V lookup: CDR1 SEHNR, CDR2 FQNEAQ (reference sequence). Between the trimmed V and J ends, which lost 4 bases and 11 bases, there was a span of 22 bases. CDR3 residues: CASSSPVLTPWEQYF. DNA for the CDR3: TGTGCCAGCAGCTCCCCGGTGCTGACTCCTTGGGAGCAGTATTTT.

V usage is TRBV14 and J usage is TRBJ2-7; 11 nucleotides match TRBD2. Germline-derived CDR1 and CDR2 are SGHDN and FVKESK. V was pared by 1 base and J by 2 bases, with 7 bases of the junction left unmatched. This CDR3 has 17 residues. The CDR3, as DNA: TGTGCCAGCAGCCAAGGTCAACTAGCGGGGGCACCCTACGAGCAGTACTTC. Translated: CASSQGQLAGAPYEQYF.

V gene TRBV30 combines with J gene TRBJ1-3; 8 bases are shared with TRBD1. The germline V gene encodes CDR1 GTSNPN and CDR2 SVGIG (reference sequence). V gave up 4 bases and J gave up 5 bases; unmatched junction bases: 4. The CDR3 contains 13 residues. CDR3 in amino acids: CAWNTGGRNTIYF. In DNA form, the CDR3 reads TGTGCCTGGAATACAGGGGGAAGAAACACCATATATTTT.

This sequence joins TRBV5-1 and TRBJ2-3; 11 nucleotides line up with TRBD1. This CDR3 contains 15 residues. The V segment lost 4 bases and the J segment 4 bases; nucleotides outside the gene matches: 5. Germline CDR1 reads SGHRS; CDR2 reads YFSETQ. The CDR3 DNA is TGCGCCAGCAGCGAAAGGGACAGGGGGGCAGATACGCAGTATTTT. This translates into CASSERDRGADTQYF.

This chain joins TRBV4-2 and TRBJ2-1; the D call may be TRBD1 or TRBD2 (5 bases each). This CDR3 is 14 amino acids long. Trimming cost V 8 bases and J 7 bases, with 18 bases left between them. The germline V gene encodes CDR1 LGHNA and CDR2 YNFKEQ. In DNA, the CDR3 is TGTGCCAGCCACCGCCCCGGGGCTACGAATGAGCAGTTCTTC. Protein product: CASHRPGATNEQFF.

The rearrangement joins TRBV5-1 to TRBJ2-7; D unresolved. Germline V lookup: CDR1 SGHRS, CDR2 YFSETQ. CDR3 size: 13 residues. Trimming removed 2 bases from V and 0 bases from J, with 6 bases in between. CDR3 sequence (DNA): TGCGCCAGCAGCTTAGTCACCTCCTACGAGCAGTACTTC. Translated, it gives CASSLVTSYEQYF.

This clone was recorded only once. The chain links TRBV5-4 to TRBJ1-3, with TRBD1 as a possible D gene (5 bases). The V end was cut by 2 bases, the J end by 6 bases, with 15 bases between. Germline CDR1 SGHNT, CDR2 YYREEE (reference sequence). The CDR3 contains 15 residues. CDR3: CASSLKGISENTIYF. CDR3 nucleotides: TGTGCCAGCAGCTTAAAGGGGATCTCGGAAAACACCATATATTTT.

The chain is built from TRBV7-3 and TRBJ1-1; no reliable D call. Germline values: CDR1 SGHTA, CDR2 FQGTGA. V lost 3 bases and J 6 bases, leaving 14 bases between the germline ends. This CDR3 spans 14 amino acids. The CDR3 here is CASSLRTVGSEAFF. Here the CDR3 DNA reads TGTGCCAGCAGCTTGAGGACGGTCGGGTCTGAAGCTTTCTTT. Filled out from reference TRBV7-3 and TRBJ1-1, the complete variable domain reads GAGVSQTPSNKVTEKGKYVELRCDPISGHTALYWYRQSLGQGPEFLIYFQGTGAADDSGLPNDRFFAVRPEGSVSTLKIQRTERGDSAVYLCASSLRTVGSEAFFGQGTRLTVV.

The chain employs TRBV5-7 and TRBJ2-7, with D unresolved. TRBV5-7 is designated an ORF whose function remains uncertain. The CDR3 loop spans 12 amino acids. Trimming left V 0 bases short and J 3 bases short, with 4 bases between. The CDR3 here is CASSLENYEQYF. CDR3 in DNA: TGTGCCAGCAGCTTGGAGAACTACGAGCAGTACTTC.

The chain carries TRBV29-1 and TRBJ2-4; TRBD2 is a possible D gene (6 bases). The CDR3 length is 18 residues. Trimming stripped 1 base from V and 0 bases from J, with 19 bases between. CDR1 and CDR2 (germline): SQVTM, ANQGSEA. The CDR3 region has the DNA TGCAGCGTTGAAGTAGGGACGCGGGGATTACTAGCCAAAAACATTCAGTACTTC. Amino acid sequence: CSVEVGTRGLLAKNIQYF.

J is TRBJ2-7 and V is TRBV7-9; a possible D gene is TRBD1 (6 bases). Germline V gene data show CDR1 as SEHNR and CDR2 as FQNEAQ (reference sequence). Between the trimmed V and J ends, which lost 4 bases and 0 bases, there was a span of 7 bases. The CDR3 is made up of 13 amino acids. The CDR3 DNA follows: TGTGCCAGCAGCTCCAGGGGCTCCTACGAGCAGTACTTC. Its protein is CASSSRGSYEQYF.